The sample holds a few counts of the clone carrying this T cell receptor (beta chain). Using its own MiXCR run on the 5' RACE reads, TCRdb lists one record per CDR3 protein. The data hold nearly 55,000 distinct CDR3 sequences, with more than 20% observed a single time. Trimming took 5 bases from V and 3 from J; bases not matched to a gene: 11. In germline, CDR1 is SGHTA, CDR2 FQGTGA. This CDR3 spans 18 amino acids. The TCR originated in a female donor with breast cancer. The chain uses TRBV7-3 and TRBJ2-4; 12 positions agree with TRBD2. Sequenced: tumor-infiltrating naive CD4+ T cells sorted from the breast tumor. Subset here: naive CD4+ T cells, CD4+CD45RA+CD25-. The CDR3 DNA reads as TGTGCCAGCAGCCCTCGACTAGCGGGAGTGAGGGGCAAAAACATTCAGTACTTC. It codes for CASSPRLAGVRGKNIQYF. Supplemented by reference TRBV7-3 and TRBJ2-4, the full variable domain reads GAGVSQTPSNKVTEKGKYVELRCDPISGHTALYWYRQSLGQGPEFLIYFQGTGAADDSGLPNDRFFAVRPEGSVSTLKIQRTERGDSAVYLCASSPRLAGVRGKNIQYFGAGTRLSVL.